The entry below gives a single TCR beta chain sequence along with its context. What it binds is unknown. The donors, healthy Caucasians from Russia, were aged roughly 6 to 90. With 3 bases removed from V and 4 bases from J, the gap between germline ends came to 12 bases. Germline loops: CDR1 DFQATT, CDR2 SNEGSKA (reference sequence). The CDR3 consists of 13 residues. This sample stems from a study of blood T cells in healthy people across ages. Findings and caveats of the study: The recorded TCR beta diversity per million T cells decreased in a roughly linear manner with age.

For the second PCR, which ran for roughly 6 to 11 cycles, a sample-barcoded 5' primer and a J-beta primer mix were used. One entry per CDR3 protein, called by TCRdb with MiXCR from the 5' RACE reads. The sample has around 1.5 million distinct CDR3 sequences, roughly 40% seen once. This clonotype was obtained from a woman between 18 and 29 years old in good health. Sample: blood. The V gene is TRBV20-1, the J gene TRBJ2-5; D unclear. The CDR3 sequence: CSARAQWGETQYF. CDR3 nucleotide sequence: TGCAGTGCTAGGGCGCAGTGGGGAGAGACCCAGTACTTC.